The 21 T cell receptor beta chains below were found in one sample sequenced in a study of blood T cell repertoires in COVID-19. Method: immunoSEQ multiplex PCR; TCRdb's copy keeps in-frame clones and lacks some. This table holds about 48,000 clones, about 86% found once. Source material: peripheral blood. These receptors were collected from a human donor in a cohort sampled during active COVID-19.

The V and J genes are TRBV2 and TRBJ2-7; D ambiguous. Germline loops: CDR1 SNHLY, CDR2 FYNNEI. V was pared by 10 bases and J by 5 bases, with 15 bases between. The CDR3 is 12 residues long. The chain's CDR3 is CATTAYAHEQYF. The CDR3 DNA reads TGTGCCACAACAGCTTACGCCCACGAGCAGTACTTC.

The chain links TRBV18 to TRBJ2-7; 12 nucleotides match TRBD2. Germline CDR1 reads KGHSH; CDR2 reads LQKENI. The CDR3 sequence is 17 residues long. Trimming at V came to 0 bases and at J to 7 bases, leaving 10 bases not matched to a gene. The CDR3 coding sequence is TGTGCCAGCTCACCACCGACTAGCGGGGGACCCTTGGGTGAGCAGTACTTC. Residues: CASSPPTSGGPLGEQYF.

J is TRBJ2-3 and V is TRBV18; TRBD2 matches at 11 bases. Per the germline V gene, CDR1 is KGHSH and CDR2 is LQKENI. Trimming cost V 6 bases and J 3 bases; bases outside gene matches: 5. CDR3 length equals 15 residues. CDR3 sequence: CASSLTSGATDTQYF. The CDR3 DNA reads as TGTGCCAGCTCGCTGACTAGCGGGGCTACAGATACGCAGTATTTT. The complete variable domain, with remaining parts taken from reference TRBV18 and TRBJ2-3, reads NAGVMQNPRHLVRRRGQEARLRCSPMKGHSHVYWYRQLPEEGLKFMVYLQKENIIDESGMPKERFSAEFPKEGPSILRIQQVVRGDSAAYFCASSLTSGATDTQYFGPGTRLTVL.

V is TRBV3-1 (or the pseudogene TRBV3-2) and J is TRBJ2-7, with D hard to call. The V end lost 0 bases, the J end lost 2 bases, and 8 bases lay between the germline ends. This CDR3 region has 14 residues. CDR1 is LGHDT and CDR2 is YNNKEL in the germline V gene (reference sequence). Written as DNA, the CDR3 is TGTGCCAGCAGCCAAGACATCGGTCCCTACGAGCAGTACTTC. It encodes CASSQDIGPYEQYF.

Only one count was recorded for this clone. The identical CDR3 is also encoded by other nucleotide sequences in the sample. This chain connects TRBV6-5 to TRBJ2-7; D unresolved. Between the trimmed V and J ends, which lost 8 bases and 4 bases, there was a span of 18 bases. This CDR3 contains 14 residues. Germline V CDR1 and CDR2: MNHEY, SVGAGI. In DNA form, the CDR3 reads TGTGCCAGCTGGATTGCGGCGAAACATTACGAGCAGTACTTC. Encoded protein: CASWIAAKHYEQYF.

This rearrangement joins TRBV30 to TRBJ2-7; the match to TRBD1 covers 9 bases. Germline V lookup: CDR1 GTSNPN, CDR2 SVGIG (reference sequence). Trimming removed 5 bases from V and 2 bases from J; junction bases left unmatched: 1. This CDR3 has 12 amino acids. CDR3 amino acids: CAWGTGPYEQYF. As DNA, the CDR3 is TGTGCCTGGGGGACAGGGCCCTACGAGCAGTACTTC.

A remark on this clone: One end of the junction varies from germline; a read error may be responsible. V is TRBV30 and J is TRBJ2-7; 9 bases fit TRBD1. The length of the CDR3 is 14 residues. Germline V gene lookup returns CDR1 GTSNPN and CDR2 SVGIG (reference sequence). The CDR3 nucleotides are TGTGTCTGGGCCAAACAGGGGGCATCAGGGGAGCAGTACTTC. Protein: CVWAKQGASGEQYF.

The genes are TRBV6-5 and TRBJ2-7; no clear D. Trimming left V 7 bases short and J 12 bases short, with 22 bases between. This CDR3 is 13 amino acids long. In germline, CDR1 is MNHEY, CDR2 SVGAGI. CDR3 in amino acids: CASIARNLRMGYF. CDR3 coding DNA: TGTGCCAGCATCGCGAGGAATCTACGAATGGGGTACTTC.

V is TRBV3-1 (or the pseudogene TRBV3-2) and J is TRBJ1-1; D not certain. The CDR3 is made up of 15 amino acids. Germline lookup yields CDR1 LGHDT and CDR2 YNNKEL (reference sequence). Trimming cost V 4 bases and J 0 bases, with 12 bases left between them. The CDR3 sequence: CASSPLVAMNTEAFF. In nucleotides, the CDR3 is TGTGCCAGCAGCCCCCTCGTGGCCATGAACACTGAAGCTTTCTTT.

This clone was found once. This chain joins TRBV3-1 (or the pseudogene TRBV3-2) and TRBJ1-1, with D unresolved. The V end was cut by 2 bases, the J end by 6 bases, with 7 bases between. CDR3 length equals 12 residues. Germline V lookup: CDR1 LGHDT, CDR2 YNNKEL (reference sequence). CDR3 sequence reads: CASSQPGAEAFF. The DNA for the CDR3 is TGTGCCAGCAGCCAACCGGGTGCTGAAGCTTTCTTT.

The J gene is TRBJ1-1, the V gene TRBV14; D not certain. This CDR3 has 15 amino acids. The V end was cut by 0 bases, the J end by 3 bases, with 11 bases between. Germline CDR1 SGHDN, CDR2 FVKESK. The CDR3 loop reads CASSQDMSGYTEAFF. The CDR3 DNA reads as TGTGCCAGCAGCCAAGATATGTCGGGTTACACTGAAGCTTTCTTT.

The genes are TRBV9 and TRBJ1-4, with 7 bases lining up with TRBD1. The ends lost 3 bases at V and 8 bases at J; junction bases unmatched: 7. The CDR3 covers 14 residues. The germline gives CDR1 SGDLS, CDR2 YYNGEE. The CDR3 sequence is CASSAGTVGEKLFF. CDR3 nucleotide sequence: TGTGCCAGCAGCGCCGGGACAGTTGGAGAAAAACTGTTTTTT. The full variable domain, completed using reference TRBV9 and TRBJ1-4, is DSGVTQTPKHLITATGQRVTLRCSPRSGDLSVYWYQQSLDQGLQFLIQYYNGEERAKGNILERFSAQQFPDLHSELNLSSLELGDSALYFCASSAGTVGEKLFFGSGTQLSVL.

This chain links TRBV21-1 with TRBJ2-6; TRBD2 reflects the table's D call only, with no check against the DNA. TRBV21-1 is marked as a pseudogene. The CDR3 covers 15 residues. The CDR3 region is CASSQRVSGANVLTF. DNA for the CDR3: TGTGCCAGCAGCCAGAGGGTGTCTGGGGCCAACGTCCTGACTTTC.

J is TRBJ2-3 and V is TRBV6-4; D is perhaps TRBD2 (5 bases). CDR1 MRHNA and CDR2 SNTAGT come from the germline V gene. Trimming cost V 5 bases and J 0 bases, with 12 bases left between them. The CDR3 totals 15 residues. The CDR3 bases are TGTGCCAGCAGTCAAGCGGCTGGAAGCACAGATACGCAGTATTTT. It specifies CASSQAAGSTDTQYF.

CDR3 loop: CATSDRGTSGTDTQYF. The CDR3 nucleotides are TGTGCCACCAGTGACCGCGGGACTAGCGGCACAGATACGCAGTATTTT. The chain has TRBV24-1 and TRBJ2-3; 10 bases align to TRBD2. The CDR3 is made up of 16 amino acids. V lost 4 bases to trimming and J lost 1 base; unmatched junction nucleotides: 4. The germline CDR1 and CDR2 sequences are KGHDR and SFDVKD.

The rearrangement uses TRBV4-1 and TRBJ2-7, with TRBD1 as a possible D gene (5 bases). The CDR3 runs 15 residues. The V end was cut by 0 bases, the J end by 0 bases, with 9 bases between. Germline V gene data show CDR1 as MGHRA and CDR2 as YSYEKL. The CDR3, as DNA: TGCGCCAGCAGCCAAGATGACAGTTTCTCCTACGAGCAGTACTTC. It codes for CASSQDDSFSYEQYF.

The chain joins TRBV11-2 to TRBJ1-6; D is perhaps TRBD1 (6 bases). This CDR3 spans 14 amino acids. Trimming removed 4 bases from V and 9 bases from J, with 13 bases in between. The germline V gene encodes CDR1 SGHAT and CDR2 FQNNGV. DNA of the CDR3: TGTGCCAGCAGCTCACAGGGTCAGGGTTCACCCCTCCACTTT. Its protein product is CASSSQGQGSPLHF.

This clone was seen once. V gene TRBV19 combines with J gene TRBJ2-6, with a tentative D call TRBD2 (5 bases). The CDR3 sequence is 15 residues long. V lost 3 bases and J 2 bases, leaving 8 bases between the germline ends. CDR1 is LNHDA and CDR2 is SQIVND in the germline V gene (reference sequence). CDR3 in DNA: TGTGCCAGTAGTATCGGGGAAGCTGGGGCCAACGTCCTGACTTTC. It yields the protein CASSIGEAGANVLTF.

V usage is TRBV10-2 and J usage is TRBJ1-5; 7 nucleotides line up with TRBD1. Germline trimming cut 2 bases from V and 2 bases from J; bases unmatched to any gene: 6. Germline loops: CDR1 WSHSY, CDR2 SAAADI. The CDR3 extends over 16 amino acids. CDR3 sequence (DNA): TGCGCCAGCAGTGAGAAGACAGGGATTGGCAATCAGCCCCAGCATTTT. Its protein is CASSEKTGIGNQPQHF.

The chain couples TRBV7-8 to TRBJ2-2; TRBD2 agrees at 8 bases. Germline assignment: CDR1 SGHVS and CDR2 FQNEAQ. This CDR3 region has 19 residues. With V trimmed by 2 bases and J by 6 bases, 17 bases remained unmatched. The DNA for the CDR3 is TGTGCCAGCAGCTTACGGGGGCACGGGCGGGGGGCCCCTTCCGGGGAGCTGTTTTTT. Its translation is CASSLRGHGRGAPSGELFF.

V gene TRBV28 combines with J gene TRBJ2-7, with D tentatively TRBD1 (6 bases). CDR1 is MDHEN, CDR2 SYDVKM, per germline. The CDR3 has 14 amino acids. Trimming stripped 2 bases from V and 3 bases from J, with 11 bases between. Here the CDR3 reads CASSLGGRDYEQYF. DNA for the CDR3: TGTGCCAGCAGTTTAGGGGGCAGGGACTACGAGCAGTACTTC.